This TCR beta chain was sequenced in a study of vaccination effects on CD4 cells after COVID-19. Study information: The cohort was immunized with two doses of either the BNT162b2 or mRNA-1273 vaccine.

This clone has more than one count but fewer than ten. The antigen remains unidentified. Under the ViraFEST assay, PBMC were stimulated with viral peptide pools so that antigen-specific CD4+ T cells expanded. Sequencing was performed afterwards. Subsequent to a culture period of about ten days, CD4+ T cells were isolated. Vaccine recipients lacked prior SARS-CoV-2 infection and had negative nucleocapsid antibodies. Germline loops: CDR1 SGHRS, CDR2 YFSETQ. The germline V and J ends were trimmed by 1 base and 1 base, with 9 bases remaining between them. CDR3 length: 16 amino acids. Clones were read by immunoSEQ multiplex PCR, and TCRdb kept only the in-frame ones, dropping some. Here the sample spans about 27,000 clones, approximately 70% being singletons.

The TCR sequence derives from a human donor who received a COVID-19 vaccine. The rearrangement joins TRBV5-1 to TRBJ1-6, with TRBD1 as a possible D gene (5 bases). Here the sequenced sample was CD4+ T cells from PBMCs cultured with HCoV-NL63 spike peptides, taken before COVID-19 vaccination. This CDR3 reads CASSLRGGSYNSPLHF. The CDR3, as DNA: TGCGCCAGCAGCTTGAGGGGAGGATCCTATAATTCACCCCTCCACTTT. Full variable domain (outside the CDR3, taken from reference TRBV5-1 and TRBJ1-6): KAGVTQTPRYLIKTRGQQVTLSCSPISGHRSVSWYQQTPGQGLQFLFEYFSETQRNKGNFPGRFSGRQFSNSRSEMNVSTLELGDSALYLCASSLRGGSYNSPLHFGNGTRLTVT.